This TCR beta chain derives from a study of T-cell reconstitution after alpha-beta-depleted transplantation in children. The library targeted TCRbeta and was prepared with unique molecular identifiers. TCRdb itself ran the PCR reads through MiXCR, one entry per CDR3 protein. The profile shows some 200,000 distinct CDR3 sequences, approximately 11% of them singletons. This clonotype was seen at least ten times. The receptor's source is a child younger than two with acute myeloid leukemia, due to receive a stem cell transplant. Specimen: PBMCs, collected before TCRalphabeta/CD19-depleted stem cell transplant.

The CDR3 is CASSLQGGGSYNSPLHF. Written as DNA, the CDR3 is TGTGCCAGCAGCTTGCAGGGAGGGGGATCGTATAATTCACCCCTCCACTTT. The chain recombines TRBV7-3 with TRBJ1-6; possibly TRBD1 for D (6 bases). Between the trimmed V and J ends, which lost 3 bases and 4 bases, there was a span of 16 bases. CDR3 size: 17 residues. Germline CDR1 and CDR2: SGHTA and FQGTGA.